The T cell receptor (beta chain) under discussion was sequenced for a study of regulatory T cells in long-lasting Graves disease. Turning to the study itself: Graves' cases, newly diagnosed, had used antithyroid drugs under 3 months. Whole-study results and caveats: The study found lower TCR diversity in persistent Graves' patients than in newly diagnosed ones.

Assembly of TCR beta libraries relied on iRepertoire HTBI primers together with Arm-PCR of CDR3 regions. TCRdb independently ran MiXCR on the multiplex PCR reads; one entry per CDR3 protein. This sample has around 250,000 distinct CDR3 sequences, with just over 20% found just once. Time point reported: newly diagnosed GD, antithyroid drugs for less than 3 months. Scientists built the TCR library using RNA that was extracted from PBMCs. CDR1 and CDR2 from the germline V gene are LGHNA and YSLEER. V was clipped by 5 bases and J by 7 bases, with 24 bases between them. This CDR3 comprises 16 residues. Comments on this clonotype: Its target is not known.

The V gene is TRBV4-3, the J gene TRBJ2-7; D remains unclear. The TCR was taken from a female donor with Graves disease. The specimen comprised peripheral blood mononuclear cells (PBMCs), sampled at new diagnosis, from a patient treated with antithyroid drugs. DNA of the CDR3: TGCGCCAGCAGCAAAGGAGTAGGCGACCCCCCGAGGGAGCAGTACTTC. It codes for CASSKGVGDPPREQYF.